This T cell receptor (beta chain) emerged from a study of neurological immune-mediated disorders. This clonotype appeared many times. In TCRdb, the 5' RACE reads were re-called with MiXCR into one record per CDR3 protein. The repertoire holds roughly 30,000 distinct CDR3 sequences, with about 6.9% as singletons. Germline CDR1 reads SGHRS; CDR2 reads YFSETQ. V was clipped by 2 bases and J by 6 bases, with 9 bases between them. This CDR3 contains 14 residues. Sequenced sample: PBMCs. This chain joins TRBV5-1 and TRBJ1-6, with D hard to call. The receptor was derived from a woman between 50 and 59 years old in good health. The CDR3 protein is CASSLSKSNSPLHF. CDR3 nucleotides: TGCGCCAGCAGCTTAAGCAAGAGTAATTCACCCCTCCACTTT.